This TCR beta chain was retrieved from a study of cytomegalovirus exposure and HLA in healthy donors. Overall study findings and caveats: An analysis done earlier found most TCR beta V segments productive about 87% or about 30% of the time. Later analysis associated a missense DCLRE1C variant with TCR beta V- and J-gene trimming. Some V segments, including TRBV6-2 and TRBV6-3, were excluded as indistinguishable. Association with HLA alleles at 0.05 false discovery rate was found for around 15,000 TCR beta sequences in a later analysis.

From germline, CDR1 is LNHDA and CDR2 SQIVND (reference sequence). The V end was cut by 4 bases, the J end by 8 bases, with 17 bases between. The CDR3 length is 14 residues. In the case of this clone: Its antigen is currently unknown.

This PCR relied on a set of 60 Vbeta primers and 13 Jbeta primers. Method: immunoSEQ multiplex PCR; TCRdb's copy keeps in-frame clones and lacks some. Of approximately 190,000 clones detected, approximately 80% appear once; the ten largest clones hold 11% to 15%. This TCR came from a woman in her 30s in good health and CMV-seropositive. The V call is TRBV19, the J call TRBJ1-2; weak D call: TRBD1 (5 bases). The sample consisted of PBMCs. This CDR3 reads CASSTGIGFSGYTF. The DNA of the CDR3 is TGTGCCAGTAGTACAGGGATCGGCTTCTCCGGCTACACCTTC.